This T cell receptor beta chain is from a study of blood T cell repertoires in COVID-19. Overall study: Collection of acute and convalescent COVID-19 samples took place in the United States, Italy and Spain. The cDNA or gDNA used as material had been derived from T cells, B-cell-depleted T cells, or PBMCs.

V was clipped by 5 bases and J by 8 bases, with 19 bases between them. The CDR3 has 16 residues. Germline-derived CDR1 and CDR2 are SGHTA and FQGNSA. Per the original methods: Scientists estimated how many nucleated cells there were by amplifying reference gene primers. Here immunoSEQ multiplex PCR was the method, and the copy in TCRdb shows in-frame clones only, minus some. For V, J and clone size, that table is used; D and trimming come from the DNA. The table shows about 300,000 clones, with 89% occurring only once. The V call is TRBV7-2, the J call TRBJ2-6; weak D call: TRBD1 (6 bases). Sequenced: peripheral blood. The TCR sequence derives from a man aged 18 to 30 who had recovered from COVID-19. CDR3 sequence reads: CASSRLGAKVTNVLTF. For the CDR3, the DNA is TGTGCCAGCAGCCGTCTGGGGGCGAAGGTGACCAACGTCCTGACTTTC.